Included here is one T cell receptor beta chain sequence, with context. The antigen is not known. Libraries were prepared by immunoSEQ multiplex PCR; TCRdb keeps only in-frame clonotypes and omits some of them. Seen here are some 58,000 clones, more than 75% observed once, and the top ten hold roughly 9%. The CDR3 has 13 residues. Germline CDR1 SGHRS, CDR2 YFSETQ. The V gene lost 5 bases and the J gene lost 5 bases, with 14 bases spanning the gap. These data originate in a study of glioma-infiltrating T cells after dendritic cell vaccination. Overall study: Dendritic cell vaccination trial patients had either newly diagnosed or recurrent glioblastoma. Dendritic cells derived from monocytes and pulsed with autologous tumor lysate formed the vaccine.

Regarding the study as a whole: TCR clonality showed no direct relationship with survival.

The time point is: after dendritic cell vaccination, including at tumor progression/relapse. Before vaccination, two weeks after the third vaccination, and at progression, PBMC were collected. Material: blood, obtained after dendritic cell vaccination. The rearrangement joins TRBV5-1 to TRBJ2-7, with D perhaps TRBD1 (6 bases). This clonotype was obtained from a human donor with glioblastoma. CDR3 in DNA: TGCGCCAGCAGACGGTCCAGGGGCCACGAGCAGTACTTC. This encodes CASRRSRGHEQYF.